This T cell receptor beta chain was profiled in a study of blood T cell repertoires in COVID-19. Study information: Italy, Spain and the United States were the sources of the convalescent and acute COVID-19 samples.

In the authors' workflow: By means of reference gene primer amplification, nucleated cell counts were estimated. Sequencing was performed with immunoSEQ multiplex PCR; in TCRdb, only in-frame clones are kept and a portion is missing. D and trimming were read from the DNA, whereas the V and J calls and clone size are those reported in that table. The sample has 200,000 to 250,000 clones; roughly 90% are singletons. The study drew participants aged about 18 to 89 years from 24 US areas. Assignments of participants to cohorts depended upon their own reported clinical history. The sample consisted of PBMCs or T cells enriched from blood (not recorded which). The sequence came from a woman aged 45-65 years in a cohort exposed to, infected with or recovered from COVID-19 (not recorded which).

CDR3 nucleotides: TGTGCCAGCAGCAAGGACAGGGGAGGGATCGGGGAGCTGTTTTTT. This translates into CASSKDRGGIGELFF. The chain joins TRBV7-3 to TRBJ2-2; TRBD1 matches 9 bases. Trimming took 5 bases from V and 7 from J; bases not matched to a gene: 8. The CDR3 runs to 15 residues. Germline CDR1 SGHTA, CDR2 FQGTGA.